Listed here are 3 T cell receptor beta chains from one sample, sequenced in a study of blood T cell repertoires in COVID-19 (dated by TCRdb to about 2020). Receptors were amplified or captured by the immunoSEQ multiplex PCR assay. Drawn from immuneACCESS, this table holds only the in-frame rearrangements with V and J called that TCRdb kept. Clones are partly lost; checked studies trace under half to an unresolved V gene and leave the rest unexplained. Counted in this sample were approximately 250,000 clones; roughly 88% of them appeared once. The ten largest account for approximately 1% of the sample. Sequencing used PBMCs or T cells enriched from blood (not recorded which). The receptor set was obtained from a woman under 40 who had recovered from COVID-19.

This chain links TRBV7-8 with TRBJ1-3, with D tentatively TRBD1 (5 bases). The CDR3 sequence is 14 residues long. The V end was cut by 5 bases, the J end by 4 bases, with 12 bases between. CDR1 is SGHVS, CDR2 FQNEAQ, per germline. CDR3 loop: CASSPGWYGNTIYF. In nucleotides, the CDR3 is TGTGCCAGCAGCCCAGGGTGGTACGGAAACACCATATATTTT.

This chain joins TRBV5-6 and TRBJ2-7; 9 bases are shared with TRBD1. CDR1 is SGHDT, CDR2 YYEEEE, per germline. The CDR3 extends over 13 amino acids. V lost 0 bases and J lost 9; bases outside the gene matches: 4. In DNA, the CDR3 is TGTGCCAGCAGCTTGGTGGGACAGGGCGGGCAGTACTTC. It codes for CASSLVGQGGQYF.

The V gene is TRBV6-5, the J gene TRBJ2-5, with D possibly TRBD2 on 8 matching bases. Germline CDR1 is MNHEY and CDR2 is SVGAGI. This CDR3 comprises 15 residues. V lost 2 bases, J lost 8 bases, and 18 bases lay in between. The CDR3 region has the DNA TGTGCCAGCAGTTACCCTTACCCGGGAGGGGGCACCCAGTACTTC. It specifies CASSYPYPGGGTQYF.